The 12 T cell receptor beta chains below were found in one sample sequenced in a study of T cell changes during pregnancy in multiple sclerosis. The table came from immunoSEQ multiplex PCR; TCRdb's copy has only in-frame clones and leaves some out. The data contain fewer than 12,000 clones, about 89% of them seen just once; the ten biggest clones take up roughly 5.3%. Source: CD8+ T cells from peripheral blood mononuclear cells, taken in the first trimester of pregnancy. The receptors were sampled from a female donor in good health, enrolled as a control in a pregnancy study.

The V call is TRBV27, the J call TRBJ2-1, with 7 bases aligning to TRBD2. Losses at the gene ends were 3 bases for V and 3 bases for J; bases not matched to a gene: 8. The CDR3 has 16 residues. From germline, CDR1 is MNHEY and CDR2 SMNVEV (reference sequence). CDR3 region: CASSLRPSGHYNEQFF. As DNA, the CDR3 is TGTGCCAGCAGTTTGAGGCCTAGCGGACACTACAATGAGCAGTTCTTC.

V and J are TRBV30 and TRBJ1-1; D unresolved. V gave up 2 bases and J gave up 2 bases, with 12 bases separating them. The CDR3 runs to 14 residues. In germline, CDR1 is GTSNPN, CDR2 SVGIG (reference sequence). The CDR3 DNA follows: TGTGCCTGGAGTTCGGGGAGCGGTAACACTGAAGCTTTCTTT. As protein: CAWSSGSGNTEAFF.

CDR3 bases: TGTGCCAGCAGTGAATCCCGGTACAATGAGCAGTTCTTC. Translating gives CASSESRYNEQFF. The chain uses TRBV25-1 and TRBJ2-1, with no clear D. Germline lookup yields CDR1 MGHDK and CDR2 SYGVNS. The CDR3 contains 13 residues. Trimming took 1 base from V and 4 from J, leaving 5 bases between them.

The rearrangement links TRBV4-2 to TRBJ2-1; 7 positions match TRBD1. The CDR3 is made up of 14 amino acids. V lost 1 base and J lost 3; bases outside the gene matches: 0. The germline gives CDR1 LGHNA, CDR2 YNFKEQ. CDR3 sequence (DNA): TGTGCCAGCAGCCAAGGACAGGGCTACAATGAGCAGTTCTTC. Its translation: CASSQGQGYNEQFF.

This clone came up once. The chain combines TRBV5-1 with TRBJ1-6; TRBD1 matches at 8 bases. V dropped 0 bases and J dropped 8; count of bases not matched to a gene: 4. Germline V gene lookup returns CDR1 SGHRS and CDR2 YFSETQ. The CDR3 is 15 residues long. In nucleotides, the CDR3 is TGCGCCAGCAGCTTGGAAGCGGACAGGGATTCACCCCTCCACTTT. Its protein is CASSLEADRDSPLHF.

The chain links TRBV4-3 to TRBJ1-1; 9 bases are shared with TRBD1. The ends lost 0 bases at V and 5 bases at J; junction bases unmatched: 4. Germline assignment: CDR1 LGHNA and CDR2 YSLEER. CDR3 length equals 15 residues. The CDR3 spells CASSQDRQGGTEAFF. CDR3 nucleotides: TGCGCCAGCAGCCAAGACCGACAGGGGGGGACTGAAGCTTTCTTT.

This chain links TRBV7-6 with TRBJ1-3, with D unclear. With 1 base removed from V and 1 base from J, the gap between germline ends came to 8 bases. The CDR3 totals 15 residues. Germline CDR1 is SGHVS and CDR2 is FNYEAQ. The CDR3 nucleotides are TGTGCCAGCAGCTTAGATGAGGGTTCTGGAAACACCATATATTTT. Residues: CASSLDEGSGNTIYF.

This clone has a single count. V and J are TRBV6-4 and TRBJ2-3; perhaps TRBD1 as D (6 bases). Trimming stripped 0 bases from V and 4 bases from J, with 8 bases between. The CDR3 runs 14 residues. CDR1 is MRHNA and CDR2 is SNTAGT in the germline V gene. Here the CDR3 reads CASSDSKGADTQYF. The CDR3 region has the DNA TGTGCCAGCAGTGACTCAAAGGGGGCAGATACGCAGTATTTT.

The chain recombines TRBV27 with TRBJ1-2; D is perhaps TRBD1 (6 bases). CDR3 length: 16 amino acids. V shed 7 bases and J shed 5 bases, with 23 bases lying between them. Germline loops: CDR1 MNHEY, CDR2 SMNVEV (reference sequence). The CDR3 region has the DNA TGTGCCAGCATGGCAGGGACAAGTCTGAATTGGTATGGCTACACCTTC. It codes for CASMAGTSLNWYGYTF.

The chain combines TRBV6-5 with TRBJ2-7; no definite D call. This CDR3 comprises 12 residues. V was cut by 7 bases and J by 6 bases, with 13 bases left in between. Looked up from germline, CDR1 is MNHEY and CDR2 is SVGAGI. The CDR3 spells CASISTMSEQYF. The DNA for the CDR3 is TGTGCCAGCATCTCCACTATGAGCGAGCAGTACTTC.

The V and J genes are TRBV9 and TRBJ1-1; TRBD1 aligns across 9 bases. From germline, CDR1 is SGDLS and CDR2 YYNGEE. CDR3 length: 15 residues. V shed 4 bases and J 3 bases; nucleotides not matched to a gene: 7. The CDR3 DNA reads as TGTGCCAGCAGCTCGGGGACAGGGTGGGACACTGAAGCTTTCTTT. It is translated as CASSSGTGWDTEAFF. Combining the CDR3 with reference TRBV9 and TRBJ1-1 gives the whole variable domain DSGVTQTPKHLITATGQRVTLRCSPRSGDLSVYWYQQSLDQGLQFLIQYYNGEERAKGNILERFSAQQFPDLHSELNLSSLELGDSALYFCASSSGTGWDTEAFFGQGTRLTVV.

The J gene is TRBJ2-3, the V gene TRBV9; D might be TRBD2 (6 bases). The CDR3 is 17 residues long. Germline loops: CDR1 SGDLS, CDR2 YYNGEE. V lost 3 bases, J lost 2 bases, and 19 bases lay in between. The DNA for the CDR3 is TGTGCCAGCAGCGGGCTACCGGCGTCTAGCGCCACAGATACGCAGTATTTT. This encodes CASSGLPASSATDTQYF. The complete variable domain, with remaining parts taken from reference TRBV9 and TRBJ2-3, reads DSGVTQTPKHLITATGQRVTLRCSPRSGDLSVYWYQQSLDQGLQFLIQYYNGEERAKGNILERFSAQQFPDLHSELNLSSLELGDSALYFCASSGLPASSATDTQYFGPGTRLTVL.